This paragraph covers one T cell receptor (beta chain) sequence. This CDR3 is 15 amino acids long. The V gene's germline CDR1 is MNHNS and CDR2 SASEGT. One entry per CDR3 protein, without DNA, is what TCRdb gives after re-calling the 5' RACE reads. Its listing shows 150,000 to 200,000 distinct CDR3 sequences. This sample was taken from a study of monozygotic twins with inflammatory bowel disease. The TCR was taken from a human donor with ulcerative colitis or Crohn's disease, or a healthy co-twin of an affected twin (not recorded which). Sequencing was done on a sample of blood. The chain links TRBV6-1 to TRBJ1-6. The CDR3 reads CASNLGTAYNSPLHF.